This T cell receptor (beta chain) was recovered during a study of T-cell memory formation after mild COVID-19. The CDR3 has 14 residues. The germline gives CDR1 DFQATT, CDR2 SNEGSKA (reference sequence). V lost 5 bases and J lost 10, with 21 bases in between. TCRdb redid the calling of the 5' RACE reads with MiXCR, one entry per CDR3 protein. The repertoire consists of about 200,000 distinct CDR3 sequences, with 9% to 10% occurring once and the leading ten covering roughly 3.5%. This chain uses TRBV20-1 with TRBJ2-1, with D maybe TRBD2 (5 bases). Specimen: PBMCs or a T cell subset sorted from them (not recorded which). The receptor was derived from a man younger than 35 who had mild COVID-19 (a few samples of this study predate the infection). Cell type and time point are not known. The CDR3 protein is CSASKTLVIKEQFF. The CDR3, as DNA: TGCAGTGCTTCAAAGACACTAGTTATAAAGGAGCAGTTCTTC.